These T cell receptor beta chains were read from a single sample in a study of shared clonotypes between healthy human individuals. Profiling relied on immunoSEQ multiplex PCR, and the TCRdb table lists in-frame clones only, not all of them. The sample lists about 1,900,000 clones; just under 95% were seen once. Sequencing was performed on naive CD8+ T cells sorted from blood. These receptors were taken from a man aged 18 to 29 in good health. The CDR3 runs from the conserved cysteine through the conserved F or W. The D gene is left open where the match is weak. Clone size is stated in some rows and not others, as once, few, many or a class when expanded.

J: TRBJ2-2
V: TRBV25-1
D: NA
size: NA
DNA: TGTGCCAGCACCGGGATCGGGGAGCTGTTTTTT
CDR3: CASTGIGELFF

J: TRBJ2-2
V: TRBV4-1
D: TRBD2
size: once
DNA: TGCGCCAGCAGCCCGGGACTAGCGGGGGGCTACACCGGGGAGCTGTTTTTT
CDR3: CASSPGLAGGYTGELFF

J: TRBJ2-7
V: TRBV4-3
D: TRBD2
size: NA
DNA: TGCGCCAGCAGCCAAATAGCGGGGAGCTCCTACGAGCAGTACTTC
CDR3: CASSQIAGSSYEQYF

J: TRBJ2-7
V: TRBV5-4
D: NA
size: NA
DNA: TGTGCCAGCAGCGACCGGGATGTCTCCTACGAGCAGTACTTC
CDR3: CASSDRDVSYEQYF

J: TRBJ2-7
V: TRBV13
D: TRBD2
size: NA
DNA: TGTGCCAGCAGCTTAGCGGGGGGGAGTTACGAGCAGTACTTC
CDR3: CASSLAGGSYEQYF

J: TRBJ1-5
V: TRBV9
D: NA
size: NA
DNA: TGTGCCAGCAGCCCTCGAGGAGCACTACAGAGGAGTCAGCCCCAGCATTTT
CDR3: CASSPRGALQRSQPQHF

J: TRBJ2-3
V: TRBV9
D: NA
size: once
DNA: TGTGCCAGCAGCGTAGTTGGTAGCGGCACAGATACGCAGTATTTT
CDR3: CASSVVGSGTDTQYF

J: TRBJ1-1
V: TRBV5-5
D: TRBD1
size: NA
DNA: TGTGCCAGCAACGGACAGGGGGCCACTGAAGCTTTCTTT
CDR3: CASNGQGATEAFF

J: TRBJ1-5
V: TRBV28
D: NA
size: NA
DNA: TGTGCCAGCAGTTTACCGGGCGGGGGCGACAATCAGCCCCAGCATTTT
CDR3: CASSLPGGGDNQPQHF

J: TRBJ1-6
V: TRBV28
D: NA
size: NA
DNA: TGTGCCAGCAGCCCCCAGCCCTCCTATAATTCACCCCTCCACTTT
CDR3: CASSPQPSYNSPLHF

J: TRBJ2-1
V: TRBV7-9
D: TRBD1
size: NA
DNA: TGTGCCAGCAGCTTAACAGGGGCTTACAATGAGCAGTTCTTC
CDR3: CASSLTGAYNEQFF

J: TRBJ1-5
V: TRBV28
D: NA
size: few
DNA: TGTGCCAGCAGTCGTTTCATAGCTAGCAATCAGCCCCAGCATTTT
CDR3: CASSRFIASNQPQHF

J: TRBJ1-6
V: TRBV5-8
D: NA
size: NA
DNA: TGTGCCAGCAGCATTTCGGGGTACAGCTCCTATAATTCACCCCTCCACTTT
CDR3: CASSISGYSSYNSPLHF

J: TRBJ1-5
V: TRBV28
D: NA
size: NA
DNA: TGTGCCAGCACCAGAGAAGGGTACAATCAGCCCCAGCATTTT
CDR3: CASTREGYNQPQHF

J: TRBJ2-7
V: TRBV4-1
D: NA
size: NA
DNA: TGCGCCAGCAGCCAACCCGGGACTCTGACCTACGAGCAGTACTTC
CDR3: CASSQPGTLTYEQYF

J: TRBJ2-7
V: TRBV7-2
D: NA
size: NA
DNA: TGTGCCATCTTTACGGACAGCTCCTACGAGCAGTACTTC
CDR3: CAIFTDSSYEQYF

J: TRBJ2-7
V: TRBV27
D: NA
size: NA
DNA: TGTGCCAGCAGTTTAGGAGGGGGCAGGTACGAGCAGTACTTC
CDR3: CASSLGGGRYEQYF

J: TRBJ1-1
V: TRBV9
D: NA
size: NA
DNA: TGTGCCAGCAGCGTAGCAATTTACACTGAAGCTTTCTTT
CDR3: CASSVAIYTEAFF

J: TRBJ2-1
V: TRBV7-6
D: TRBD2
size: NA
DNA: TGTGCCAGCAGCCCGGCTACTAGCGGGGGGATGGATGAGCAGTTCTTC
CDR3: CASSPATSGGMDEQFF

J: TRBJ2-5
V: TRBV5-6
D: NA
size: once
DNA: TGTGCCAGCAGCTTGGGGACTACCTTCGGGACCCAGTACTTC
CDR3: CASSLGTTFGTQYF